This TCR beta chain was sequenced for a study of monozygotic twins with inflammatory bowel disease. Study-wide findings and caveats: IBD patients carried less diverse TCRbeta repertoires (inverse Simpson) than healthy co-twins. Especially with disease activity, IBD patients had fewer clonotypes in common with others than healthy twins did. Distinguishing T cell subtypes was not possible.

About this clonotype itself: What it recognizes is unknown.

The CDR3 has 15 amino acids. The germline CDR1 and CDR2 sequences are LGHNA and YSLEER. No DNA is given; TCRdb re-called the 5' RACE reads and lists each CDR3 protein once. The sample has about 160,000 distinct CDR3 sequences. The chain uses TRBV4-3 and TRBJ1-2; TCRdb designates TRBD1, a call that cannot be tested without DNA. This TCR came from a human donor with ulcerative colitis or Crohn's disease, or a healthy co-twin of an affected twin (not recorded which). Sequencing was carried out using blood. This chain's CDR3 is CASSQVLLGGGGYTF.